This TCR beta chain was captured by sequencing in a study of blood T cell repertoires in COVID-19. The repertoire was sequenced with immunoSEQ multiplex PCR; TCRdb's copy has only in-frame clones and lacks some. Of around 26,000 clones in the sample, around 75% were seen once. The CDR3 is 15 amino acids. V dropped 7 bases and J dropped 1 base, with 14 bases sitting between them. Looked up from germline, CDR1 is LNHDA and CDR2 is SQIVND (reference sequence). V and J are TRBV19 and TRBJ1-5; D ambiguous. This receptor was taken from an elderly woman with acute or convalescent COVID-19. The sequenced material came from peripheral blood. The CDR3 coding sequence is TGTGCCAGTACCCCCGCGGCAGCCAGCAATCAGCCCCAGCATTTT. Translation gives CASTPAAASNQPQHF.